The text below deals with one T cell receptor beta chain. These data originate in a study of blood T cell repertoires in COVID-19. The wider study: The samples span acute and convalescent COVID-19 from the United States, Italy and Spain.

Looked up from germline, CDR1 is SGHAT and CDR2 is FQNNGV. CDR3 length: 16 residues. The ends lost 3 bases at V and 0 bases at J; junction bases unmatched: 5. Here immunoSEQ multiplex PCR was the method, and the copy in TCRdb shows in-frame clones only, minus some. The sample contains 37,000 or so clones, about 83% of which appear only once. Sequenced material: peripheral blood. This chain uses TRBV11-2 with TRBJ2-3; 8 bases match TRBD2. The TCR sequence derives from a man in his sixties with active COVID-19. CDR3 nucleotides: TGTGCCAGCAGCTTCGTCGGGGGGGCGAGCACAGATACGCAGTATTTT. It codes for CASSFVGGASTDTQYF.